Listed below are T cell receptor beta chains from one sample, sequenced in a study of molecular identifiers for immune sequencing clone quantification. TCRdb passed the PCR reads through MiXCR, listing each CDR3 protein once. Among about 630,000 distinct CDR3 sequences listed, over 25% were seen once. Sequenced sample: naive CD8+ T cells from blood, with Jurkat cell RNA spiked in. The receptors derive from a human donor in good health. Some libraries in this study had Jurkat cell RNA spiked in. The CDR3 runs from the conserved cysteine through the conserved F or W. The order of the fields is V gene, D gene, J gene, clone size, CDR3 DNA, CDR3 protein. D genes are given only for firm matches. Rows may omit the clone size; those that give it use once, few, many or a size class.

>TRBV15|-|TRBJ1-5|many
TGTGCCACCAGCAGAGAGGGGGAAGATCAGCCCCAGCATTTT
CATSREGEDQPQHF
>TRBV24-1|TRBD2|TRBJ2-2|-
TGTGCCACCAGTGACTGGACTAGCGGGACCTCGAACACCGGGGAGCTGTTTTTT
CATSDWTSGTSNTGELFF
>TRBV19|TRBD1|TRBJ2-3|many
TGTGCCAGTAGGCCCGGACAGGGTCCCTTCCTAGATACGCAGTATTTT
CASRPGQGPFLDTQYF
>TRBV6-5|-|TRBJ2-7|few
TGTGCCAGCAGACCATCGGAACACTACGAGCAGTACTTC
CASRPSEHYEQYF
>TRBV12-5|-|TRBJ1-4|few
TGTGCTAGTGGCCAGCCCGGGGGGGGGTATGAAAAACTGTTTTTT
CASGQPGGGYEKLFF
>TRBV15|-|TRBJ2-7|few
TGTGCCACCAGCGACGGCACATACTCCTACGAGCAGTACTTC
CATSDGTYSYEQYF
>TRBV29-1|TRBD2|TRBJ2-3|many
TGCAGCGTTGTATTCCCACTAGCGGGAGGGCCAATCGGATTCACAGATACGCAGTATTTT
CSVVFPLAGGPIGFTDTQYF
>TRBV7-8|-|TRBJ1-1|few
TGTGCCAGCAGCTTTGAGAACACTGAAACTTTCTTT
CASSFENTETFF
>TRBV9|-|TRBJ2-3|many
TGTGCCAGCAGCGTATACGGGGGCCCAAACACAGATACGCAGTATTTT
CASSVYGGPNTDTQYF
>TRBV5-6|-|TRBJ2-7|many
TGTGCCAGCAGAGGGGGTGAAGCCTACGAGCAGTACTTC
CASRGGEAYEQYF
>TRBV20-1|TRBD2|TRBJ2-7|few
TGCAGTGCTAGAGCACTAGCGGGGGGGTTGTCGGACGAGCAGTACTTC
CSARALAGGLSDEQYF
>TRBV12-3/TRBV12-4|-|TRBJ1-5|many
TGTGCCAGCAGTTTCCGCGGAAATCAGCCCCAGCATTTT
CASSFRGNQPQHF
>TRBV4-3|TRBD1|TRBJ1-5|many
TGCGCCAGCAGCCAAGAGGCCGGGACAGGGGGTCAGCCCCAGCATTTT
CASSQEAGTGGQPQHF
>TRBV7-9|TRBD2|TRBJ2-2|few
TGTGCCAGCAGCCCTACTAGCGGGGTCGGAACCGGGGAGCTGTTTTTT
CASSPTSGVGTGELFF
>TRBV27|-|TRBJ1-2|few
TGTGCCAGCAGTTTAACTGGGGCCGGTGGCTACACCTTC
CASSLTGAGGYTF
>TRBV12-3/TRBV12-4|TRBD1|TRBJ1-4|few
TGTGCCAGCCGTACGGGGACAGGGGGTATAGTTAATGAAAAACTGTTTTTT
CASRTGTGGIVNEKLFF
>TRBV4-3|-|TRBJ1-3|-
TGCGCCAGCAGCCAATGGCACAACTCTGGAAACACCATATATTTT
CASSQWHNSGNTIYF
>TRBV28|TRBD2|TRBJ2-3|few
TGTGCCAGCAGTTTTGGCGGGAGGGCCCTGAATACGCAGTATTTT
CASSFGGRALNTQYF
>TRBV12-3/TRBV12-4|TRBD1|TRBJ2-7|-
TGTGCCAGCAGTGACATGACAGGGAGCGAGCAGTACTTC
CASSDMTGSEQYF
>TRBV19|TRBD1|TRBJ1-5|few
TGTGCCAGTAGTTACACAGGGGTGGTCCAGCCCCAGCATTTT
CASSYTGVVQPQHF
>TRBV11-2|-|TRBJ2-3|-
TGTGCCAGCAGCGTTGGCGGAGATACGCAGTATTTT
CASSVGGDTQYF
>TRBV19|-|TRBJ2-3|many
TGTGCCAGTAGCTTTCGGCAGGGAACAGATACGCAGTATTTT
CASSFRQGTDTQYF
>TRBV5-8|-|TRBJ2-3|many
TGTGCCAGCAGCCCTCTTGGGGGGCCGGGGGATACGCAGTATTTT
CASSPLGGPGDTQYF
>TRBV4-2|-|TRBJ1-5|-
TGTGCCAGCGGCCAAGGGGTCATCGGGACTCTCGTCAATAGCAATCAGCCCCAACATTTT
CASGQGVIGTLVNSNQPQHF
>TRBV28|-|TRBJ1-5|few
TGTGCCAGCAGTGTCTCCGGGACTCGAGATCAGCCCCAGCATTTT
CASSVSGTRDQPQHF
>TRBV18|-|TRBJ2-5|few
TGTGCCAGCTCACTCCGGGCACGTCAAGAGACCCAGTACTTC
CASSLRARQETQYF
>TRBV20-1|-|TRBJ1-6|-
TGCAGTGCTAGGGTCACAGGAGAATATTCACCCCTCCACTTT
CSARVTGEYSPLHF
>TRBV20-1|TRBD2|TRBJ2-1|-
TGCAGTGCCGACGAAGCGGGAGCATCCTACAATGAGCAGTTCTTC
CSADEAGASYNEQFF
>TRBV11-3|-|TRBJ2-7|-
TGTGCCAGCAGCTTAGTAATAAGGAGACGGACCTTCTACGAGCAGTACTTC
CASSLVIRRRTFYEQYF
>TRBV4-2|-|TRBJ1-1|many
TGTGCCAGCAGCCGAGAAGTATTGGGCACTGAAGCTTTCTTT
CASSREVLGTEAFF
>TRBV6-1|TRBD1|TRBJ2-3|many
TGTGCCAGCAGTGAGCCTAGACAGGGAGCAGATACGCAGTATTTT
CASSEPRQGADTQYF
>TRBV24-1|-|TRBJ2-1|-
TGTGCCACCAGTGATACGTCCGCAGGTGAGCAGTTCTTC
CATSDTSAGEQFF
>TRBV6-1|-|TRBJ2-3|many
TGTGCCAGCAGTGATTTGTACGGGGCTGAAGATACGCAGTATTTT
CASSDLYGAEDTQYF
>TRBV20-1|TRBD2|TRBJ2-3|many
TGCAGTGCTAGGAACCTTGGACTAGCGGGGGGGCCTAGCACAGATACGCAGTATTTT
CSARNLGLAGGPSTDTQYF
>TRBV18|-|TRBJ2-7|-
TGTGCCAGCTCAGCTCTAGAGTGGGAGCAGCACTTC
CASSALEWEQHF
>TRBV10-3|-|TRBJ2-7|-
TGTGCCATCAGTAAGTCAGGGTTGGGCTACAAGCAGTACTTC
CAISKSGLGYKQYF
>TRBV20-1|-|TRBJ2-1|-
TGCAGTGCTAGAAGGAGGCGGACCGCAGACTCCTACAATGAGCAGTTCTTC
CSARRRRTADSYNEQFF
>TRBV9|TRBD2|TRBJ2-3|few
TGTGCCAGCAGCGTAGGCTTAGGGGTAGCGGGAGTAGCAGATACGCAGTATTTT
CASSVGLGVAGVADTQYF
>TRBV29-1|TRBD1|TRBJ1-2|-
TGCAGCGTTGATTCGGGACAGGGGGCATCGAACTATGGCTACACCTTC
CSVDSGQGASNYGYTF
>TRBV28|TRBD2|TRBJ2-7|many
TGTGCCAGCAGTCCATATAGCGGGGGGGGTTACGAGCAGTACTTC
CASSPYSGGGYEQYF
>TRBV7-6|-|TRBJ2-7|few
TGTGCCAGCAGCTTAGGATGGGGATCCTACGAGCAGTACTTC
CASSLGWGSYEQYF
>TRBV7-9|TRBD1|TRBJ1-1|-
TGTGCCAGCAGCCCAAACTCGGACAGGAAGCTTGAAGCTTTCTTT
CASSPNSDRKLEAFF
>TRBV6-2/TRBV6-3|-|TRBJ2-5|-
TGTGCCACGTCCGGGCGCTACCAAGAGACCCAGTACTTC
CATSGRYQETQYF
>TRBV19|-|TRBJ2-6|few
TGTGCCAGTAGGCTTCAGACTGGCGGGGCCAACGTCCTGACTTTC
CASRLQTGGANVLTF
>TRBV9|TRBD2|TRBJ2-3|few
TGTGCCAGCAGCGTAGTTGAGGGACTAGCCTTCACAGATACGCAGTATTTT
CASSVVEGLAFTDTQYF
>TRBV13|-|TRBJ2-5|few
TGTGCCAGCAGCTCAACGGGGGTCCAAGAGACCCAGTACTTC
CASSSTGVQETQYF
>TRBV6-6|-|TRBJ1-1|many
TGTGCCAGCAGTTACTCGATAGAACGAATGAACACTGAAGCTTTCTTT
CASSYSIERMNTEAFF
>TRBV28|TRBD1|TRBJ2-7|many
TGTGCCAGCAGCCTGGACAGGGGCGAGCAGTACTTC
CASSLDRGEQYF
>TRBV27|-|TRBJ1-1|few
TGTGCCAGCAGTTTGCAGGGTGAGGGGGTGACTGAAGCTTTCTTT
CASSLQGEGVTEAFF
>TRBV11-2|-|TRBJ1-1|few
TGTGCCAGCAGCTTATCCGTCGGGGTGACTGAAGCTTTCTTT
CASSLSVGVTEAFF
>TRBV15|TRBD2|TRBJ2-1|few
TGTGCCACCAGCGCCTTAGCGGGAGTAGAGGACAATGAGCGGTTCTTC
CATSALAGVEDNERFF
>TRBV2|TRBD1|TRBJ2-5|many
TGTGCCAGCAGTGAAGGACAGGGGGCATTCGGGGAGACCCAGTACTTC
CASSEGQGAFGETQYF
>TRBV6-2/TRBV6-3|-|TRBJ2-1|few
TGTGCCAGCACTCACCCGGGGGGGACAGGGTACAATGAGCAGTTCTTC
CASTHPGGTGYNEQFF